What follows are 15 T cell receptor beta chains derived from one specimen sequenced in a study of T-cell memory formation after mild COVID-19. From the 5' RACE reads, TCRdb called clonotypes with MiXCR, one entry per CDR3 protein. The table includes approximately 150,000 distinct CDR3 sequences, about 6.1% detected once. The sample comprised PBMCs or a T cell subset sorted from them (not recorded which). These TCRs come from an adult woman who had mild COVID-19 (a few samples of this study predate the infection). Cell type and time point are not known.

The chain couples TRBV29-1 to TRBJ1-4; no reliable D call. The length of the CDR3 is 12 residues. CDR1 and CDR2 from the germline V gene are SQVTM and ANQGSEA. Trimming shortened V by 6 bases and J by 8 bases, and 13 bases separated the two germline ends. The CDR3 DNA sequence: TGCAGCGTCATAGAGTCGAGAGAAAAACTGTTTTTT. Its translation: CSVIESREKLFF.

This clonotype appeared many times. The chain couples TRBV30 to TRBJ1-5; 9 nucleotides agree with TRBD1. The CDR3 covers 13 residues. Trimming removed 3 bases from V and 6 bases from J; junction bases left unmatched: 3. The germline V gene has CDR1 GTSNPN and CDR2 SVGIG (reference sequence). This chain's CDR3 is CAWSRTGVQPQHF. CDR3 in DNA: TGTGCCTGGAGCAGGACAGGGGTTCAGCCCCAGCATTTT.

In its sample, this clonotype was seen many times. The chain is built from TRBV20-1 and TRBJ2-6, with 9 bases identical to TRBD1. Germline-derived CDR1 and CDR2 are DFQATT and SNEGSKA (reference sequence). This CDR3 contains 16 residues. Losses at the gene ends were 5 bases for V and 0 bases for J; bases not matched to a gene: 5. The CDR3 loop is CSAGTGLYSGANVLTF. CDR3 nucleotide sequence: TGCAGTGCTGGGACAGGGCTTTACTCTGGGGCCAACGTCCTGACTTTC.

This clonotype was picked up many times. This rearrangement joins TRBV11-2 to TRBJ2-5; TRBD2 matches at 8 bases. Trimming at V came to 1 base and at J to 3 bases, leaving 1 base not matched to a gene. The germline CDR1 and CDR2 sequences are SGHAT and FQNNGV. The CDR3 runs to 14 residues. This CDR3 is CASSLAGGKETQYF. As DNA, the CDR3 is TGTGCCAGCAGCTTAGCGGGAGGGAAAGAGACCCAGTACTTC.

In this sample, this clonotype turned up many times. The chain uses TRBV20-1 and TRBJ2-3; TRBD2 matches 9 bases. This CDR3 has 13 amino acids. Germline CDR1 DFQATT, CDR2 SNEGSKA (reference sequence). The V gene end was trimmed by 3 bases and the J gene end by 6 bases; junction bases not matched to a gene: 4. In nucleotides, the CDR3 is TGCAGTGCTAGTCATAGCGGGAGTGATACGCAGTATTTT. Encoded protein: CSASHSGSDTQYF.

This clonotype was observed a few times. CDR3 sequence reads: CASSRALQETQYF. Here the CDR3 DNA reads TGTGCCAGTAGTAGGGCGTTGCAAGAGACCCAGTACTTC. V and J are TRBV19 and TRBJ2-5; D remains unclear. From germline, CDR1 is LNHDA and CDR2 SQIVND (reference sequence). V lost 4 bases and J lost 2, with 8 bases in between. CDR3 size: 13 residues.

This clonotype has only a few counts. The chain combines TRBV5-4 with TRBJ2-7, with 9 positions matching TRBD2. CDR3 size: 16 residues. Per the germline V gene, CDR1 is SGHNT and CDR2 is YYREEE (reference sequence). J gave up 1 base and V 0 bases, and 5 bases lay outside the gene matches. This chain's CDR3 is CASSLGSGGRSYEQYF. In DNA, the CDR3 is TGTGCCAGCAGCTTGGGAAGCGGGGGGCGATCCTACGAGCAGTACTTC.

V is TRBV12-3 or TRBV12-4 and J is TRBJ2-3; D is uncertain. The CDR3 contains 13 residues. V was cut by 5 bases and J by 5 bases, with 11 bases left in between. The CDR3, as DNA: TGTGCCAGCAGTGCAGGACGAAAAGATACGCAGTATTTT. This sequence encodes CASSAGRKDTQYF.

The V call is TRBV4-2, the J call TRBJ2-7; D possibly corresponds to TRBD1 (5 bases). The V and J ends lost 0 bases and 4 bases respectively, with 10 bases between them. Germline V lookup: CDR1 LGHNA, CDR2 YNFKEQ. This CDR3 contains 14 residues. The CDR3 DNA reads as TGTGCCAGCAGCCAAGATAGGGGCGCTTACGAGCAGTACTTC. Translating it yields CASSQDRGAYEQYF.

This clonotype was picked up many times. The chain couples TRBV29-1 to TRBJ2-1; D is ambiguous. The CDR3 contains 13 residues. Germline V gene lookup returns CDR1 SQVTM and CDR2 ANQGSEA. Between the trimmed V and J ends, which lost 4 bases and 0 bases, there was a span of 7 bases. CDR3 sequence: CSVARSSYNEQFF. The CDR3 DNA is TGCAGCGTTGCGAGGAGCTCCTACAATGAGCAGTTCTTC.

V and J are TRBV6-2 or TRBV6-3 and TRBJ2-7, with TRBD1 identical over 7 bases. V gave up 5 bases and J gave up 3 bases; unmatched junction bases: 13. Germline V CDR1 and CDR2: MNHEY, SVGEGT. The CDR3 is 16 residues long. The CDR3 DNA reads as TGTGCCAGCAGTGCTAACAGGGGCCGCTGGGACTACGAGCAGTACTTC. Protein: CASSANRGRWDYEQYF.

This clonotype has at least ten counts. This chain joins TRBV12-3 or TRBV12-4 and TRBJ2-5; 13 positions match TRBD2. CDR3 size: 15 residues. V lost 6 bases, J lost 5 bases, and 6 bases stayed unmatched. Here the CDR3 DNA reads TGTGCCAGCAGCCGAGGACTAGCGGGAGTTGAGACCCAGTACTTC. The encoded protein is CASSRGLAGVETQYF.

This clonotype occurred a few times. This chain joins TRBV29-1 and TRBJ2-3; TRBD2 might be the D (6 bases). The V end was cut by 7 bases, the J end by 1 base, with 9 bases between. Germline values: CDR1 SQVTM, CDR2 ANQGSEA. There are 12 residues in the CDR3. The CDR3 is CSGEDGTDTQYF. Here the CDR3 DNA reads TGCAGCGGGGAGGATGGCACAGATACGCAGTATTTT.

The chain is built from TRBV12-3 or TRBV12-4 and TRBJ1-2; perhaps TRBD1 as D (5 bases). This CDR3 contains 14 residues. V was clipped by 5 bases and J by 4 bases, with 14 bases between them. The DNA for the CDR3 is TGTGCCAGCAGTACGGGGGTGAGGGGCTATGGCTACACCTTC. It is translated as CASSTGVRGYGYTF.

This clonotype was observed a handful of times. The genes are TRBV5-4 and TRBJ1-2; D is possibly TRBD1 (5 bases). Trimming removed 2 bases from V and 5 bases from J, with 10 bases in between. The CDR3 contains 13 residues. The germline V gene encodes CDR1 SGHNT and CDR2 YYREEE (reference sequence). CDR3 nucleotides: TGTGCCAGCAGCTTTACAGGAGATTATGGCTACACCTTC. Its translation is CASSFTGDYGYTF.